The next 22 T cell receptor beta chains were all read from a single sample in a study of T cell responses to AZD1222 COVID-19 vaccine. The method was immunoSEQ multiplex PCR; TCRdb's version includes in-frame clones alone and lacks a portion of them. The table shows some 110,000 clones, with around 94% occurring only once. The specimen comprised peripheral blood, sampled on day 0 of AZD1222 vaccination. These TCRs come from an adult in good health.

This clone was recorded only once. This rearrangement joins TRBV6-5 to TRBJ1-6; D may be TRBD1 (5 bases). Trimming removed 10 bases from V and 9 bases from J, with 13 bases in between. The CDR3 sequence is 12 residues long. Germline V gene data show CDR1 as MNHEY and CDR2 as SVGAGI. The CDR3 region is CATKGVGSPLHF. The CDR3 nucleotides are TGTGCCACCAAAGGGGTCGGTTCACCCCTCCACTTT.

J is TRBJ2-1 and V is TRBV3-1 (or the pseudogene TRBV3-2); D possibly uses TRBD1 or TRBD2 (5 bases each). Trimming removed 1 base at V and 9 bases at J, with 25 bases between. CDR1 LGHDT and CDR2 YNNKEL come from the germline V gene (reference sequence). The CDR3 loop spans 18 amino acids. The CDR3: CASSQGSVGDRTSGEQFF. The DNA of the CDR3 is TGTGCCAGCAGCCAAGGATCCGTTGGGGACCGAACCTCCGGTGAGCAGTTCTTC.

In this sample, this clone turned up once. This chain links TRBV6-5 with TRBJ1-1; D not resolved. The CDR3 is made up of 11 amino acids. Trimming took off 6 bases at V and 2 bases at J, with 4 bases between the two ends. Per germline, CDR1 MNHEY and CDR2 SVGAGI. The CDR3 bases are TGTGCCAGCAGCCCAAACACTGAAGCTTTCTTT. This sequence encodes CASSPNTEAFF.

V and J are TRBV5-1 and TRBJ1-2, with TRBD1 identical over 8 bases. The CDR3 runs to 14 residues. V was pared by 3 bases and J by 5 bases, with 6 bases of the junction left unmatched. From germline, CDR1 is SGHRS and CDR2 YFSETQ. The CDR3 coding sequence is TGCGCCAGCAGCTCAGACAGGGGAAATTATGGCTACACCTTC. The encoded protein is CASSSDRGNYGYTF.

The rearrangement links TRBV30 to TRBJ2-5, with D perhaps given as TRBD1 or TRBD2 (5 bases each). Germline loops: CDR1 GTSNPN, CDR2 SVGIG (reference sequence). The V end lost 1 base, the J end lost 7 bases, and 10 bases lay between the germline ends. The CDR3 is 12 amino acids. The CDR3 nucleotides are TGTGCCTGGAGTGGGGATGGGGGGACCCAGTACTTC. Protein product: CAWSGDGGTQYF.

This chain connects TRBV3-1 (or the pseudogene TRBV3-2) to TRBJ2-2; TRBD2 matches 8 bases. Unmatched junction bases numbered 5, after V lost 0 bases and J lost 2 bases. The CDR3 spans 17 residues. CDR1 and CDR2 (germline): LGHDT, YNNKEL (reference sequence). CDR3: CASSQDPTSVNTGELFF. The CDR3 DNA reads as TGTGCCAGCAGCCAAGATCCGACTAGCGTCAACACCGGGGAGCTGTTTTTT.

This chain joins TRBV7-3 and TRBJ2-3; TRBD1 aligns across 7 bases. The CDR3 sequence is 14 residues long. The V segment lost 6 bases and the J segment 3 bases; nucleotides outside the gene matches: 6. CDR1 and CDR2 from the germline V gene are SGHTA and FQGTGA. The CDR3 is CASSRDRNTDTQYF. For the CDR3, the DNA is TGTGCCAGCAGTCGGGACAGAAATACAGATACGCAGTATTTT.

The chain recombines TRBV5-1 with TRBJ2-3; tentatively, D is TRBD2 (7 bases). In germline, CDR1 is SGHRS, CDR2 YFSETQ. V was shortened by 4 bases and J by 6 bases, with 18 bases between the two germline ends. The length of the CDR3 is 15 residues. CDR3 coding DNA: TGCGCCAGCAGCCCGGGGGCGGGAGCGGGTGATACGCAGTATTTT. The encoded protein is CASSPGAGAGDTQYF.

This clone has just one count. The rearrangement uses TRBV19 and TRBJ1-3; D is unresolved. Per the germline V gene, CDR1 is LNHDA and CDR2 is SQIVND (reference sequence). V gave up 1 base and J gave up 4 bases, with 14 bases separating them. The CDR3 sequence is 16 residues long. The CDR3 region is CASSIVSDGLGNTIYF. CDR3 DNA sequence: TGTGCCAGTAGTATAGTGAGCGACGGTCTCGGAAACACCATATATTTT. Complete variable domain (other parts from reference TRBV19 and TRBJ1-3): DGGITQSPKYLFRKEGQNVTLSCEQNLNHDAMYWYRQDPGQGLRLIYYSQIVNDFQKGDIAEGYSVSREKKESFPLTVTSAQKNPTAFYLCASSIVSDGLGNTIYFGEGSWLTVV.

The chain couples TRBV6-6 to TRBJ2-2; D gene ambiguous. Trimming cost V 11 bases and J 5 bases, with 12 bases left between them. Per the germline V gene, CDR1 is MNHNY and CDR2 is SVGAGI (reference sequence). CDR3 size: 12 residues. DNA of the CDR3: TGTGCCTACCAGGCAGGAACCGGGGAGCTGTTTTTT. Its translation is CAYQAGTGELFF.

The genes are TRBV19 and TRBJ1-2, with TRBD1 matching over 9 bases. CDR1 LNHDA and CDR2 SQIVND come from the germline V gene (reference sequence). CDR3 length: 11 amino acids. J lost 8 bases, V lost 11 bases, and 6 bases had no gene match. For the CDR3, the DNA is TGTGCCTCCCGGACAGGGGAAGGCTACACCTTC. It yields the protein CASRTGEGYTF.

This clone was seen only a few times. J is TRBJ1-1 and V is TRBV6-4; D gene ambiguous. The CDR3 is 14 amino acids. The V and J ends lost 4 bases and 5 bases respectively, with 14 bases between them. From germline, CDR1 is MRHNA and CDR2 SNTAGT. The CDR3 reads CASSALLWATEAFF. CDR3 DNA sequence: TGTGCCAGCAGTGCCCTTTTGTGGGCTACTGAAGCTTTCTTT.

The V and J genes are TRBV7-6 and TRBJ2-5; 9 bases agree with TRBD2. Germline CDR1 is SGHVS and CDR2 is FNYEAQ. J lost 1 base, V lost 5 bases, and 11 bases had no gene match. The CDR3 loop spans 17 amino acids. The CDR3 loop reads CASSLTGTSSLQETQYF. For the CDR3, the DNA is TGTGCCAGCAGCCTCACCGGGACTAGCAGCCTCCAAGAGACCCAGTACTTC.

The gene calls are TRBV28 and TRBJ2-6; TRBD1 agrees at 7 bases. CDR1 and CDR2 from the germline V gene are MDHEN and SYDVKM. The V gene end was trimmed by 5 bases and the J gene end by 5 bases; junction bases not matched to a gene: 6. The CDR3 runs 15 residues. CDR3 nucleotide sequence: TGTGCCAGCAGTCGGGACAGTGCGAGGGCCAACGTCCTGACTTTC. Its protein product is CASSRDSARANVLTF.

V usage is TRBV6-2 or TRBV6-3 and J usage is TRBJ2-5; TRBD2 matches at 9 bases. Germline V gives CDR1 MNHEY, CDR2 SVGEGT. With V trimmed by 7 bases and J by 1 base, 10 bases remained unmatched. CDR3 length: 16 amino acids. The CDR3 here is CASTPISGRFQETQYF. CDR3 nucleotide sequence: TGTGCCAGCACCCCGATCAGCGGGAGGTTCCAAGAGACCCAGTACTTC.

The chain joins TRBV3-1 (or the pseudogene TRBV3-2) to TRBJ2-5, with TRBD2 matching 8 bases. Germline assignment: CDR1 LGHDT and CDR2 YNNKEL (reference sequence). This CDR3 has 14 residues. V lost 4 bases to trimming and J lost 1 base; unmatched junction nucleotides: 2. As DNA, the CDR3 is TGTGCCAGCAGCCTCCGGGGGGGCCAAGAGACCCAGTACTTC. Residues: CASSLRGGQETQYF.

V gene TRBV19 combines with J gene TRBJ1-3; perhaps TRBD1 as D (5 bases). CDR1 LNHDA and CDR2 SQIVND come from the germline V gene (reference sequence). CDR3 length: 15 amino acids. Between the trimmed V and J ends, which lost 6 bases and 0 bases, there was a span of 12 bases. DNA of the CDR3: TGTGCCAGTAGAACCACGGGGGGCTCTGGAAACACCATATATTTT. Translation: CASRTTGGSGNTIYF.

The chain links TRBV2 to TRBJ1-6; D uncertain. Germline-derived CDR1 and CDR2 are SNHLY and FYNNEI. V gave up 2 bases and J gave up 5 bases, with 10 bases separating them. This CDR3 has 15 amino acids. This CDR3 reads CASSESGQNNSPLHF. The CDR3 bases are TGTGCCAGCAGTGAATCAGGTCAGAATAATTCACCCCTCCACTTT.

The chain couples TRBV19 to TRBJ2-1, with 7 bases lining up with TRBD2. Germline V gene data show CDR1 as LNHDA and CDR2 as SQIVND (reference sequence). Trimming at V came to 4 bases and at J to 6 bases, leaving 18 bases not matched to a gene. The CDR3 totals 18 residues. The CDR3 region has the DNA TGTGCCAGTAGTACCCTAATGCGACTAGCTAAGGGGCTCAATGAGCAGTTCTTC. Protein sequence: CASSTLMRLAKGLNEQFF.

The CDR3 nucleotides are TGTGCCAGTAGTATAGGCCTTACAGGGGGCTCTGGCTACACCTTC. The encoded protein is CASSIGLTGGSGYTF. The V gene is TRBV19, the J gene TRBJ1-2; TRBD1 agrees at 9 bases. V lost 1 base to trimming and J lost 7 bases; unmatched junction nucleotides: 7. This CDR3 is 15 amino acids long. Germline assignment: CDR1 LNHDA and CDR2 SQIVND (reference sequence). The variable domain in full, with the rest retrieved from reference TRBV19 and TRBJ1-2, is DGGITQSPKYLFRKEGQNVTLSCEQNLNHDAMYWYRQDPGQGLRLIYYSQIVNDFQKGDIAEGYSVSREKKESFPLTVTSAQKNPTAFYLCASSIGLTGGSGYTFGSGTRLTVV.

The rearrangement uses TRBV6-6 and TRBJ1-6, with D perhaps matching TRBD1 (5 bases). This CDR3 has 13 amino acids. CDR1 is MNHNY and CDR2 is SVGAGI in the germline V gene (reference sequence). V was trimmed by 7 bases and J by 14 bases, leaving 18 bases between them. Here the CDR3 reads CASTPPQGSSLHF. The CDR3 DNA sequence: TGTGCCAGCACCCCTCCCCAGGGCTCATCCCTCCACTTT.

The chain carries TRBV7-9 and TRBJ2-2; 8 bases fit TRBD2. With 5 bases clipped from V and 4 bases from J, the junction kept 15 bases outside the gene matches. Per the germline V gene, CDR1 is SEHNR and CDR2 is FQNEAQ (reference sequence). This CDR3 has 18 amino acids. CDR3 loop: CASSPPTLAVRGTGELFF. The CDR3 coding sequence is TGTGCCAGCAGCCCACCTACACTAGCGGTCCGGGGCACCGGGGAGCTGTTTTTT. Based on the CDR3 plus reference TRBV7-9 and TRBJ2-2, the full variable domain is DTGVSQNPRHKITKRGQNVTFRCDPISEHNRLYWYRQTLGQGPEFLTYFQNEAQLEKSRLLSDRFSAERPKGSFSTLEIQRTEQGDSAMYLCASSPPTLAVRGTGELFFGEGSRLTVL.